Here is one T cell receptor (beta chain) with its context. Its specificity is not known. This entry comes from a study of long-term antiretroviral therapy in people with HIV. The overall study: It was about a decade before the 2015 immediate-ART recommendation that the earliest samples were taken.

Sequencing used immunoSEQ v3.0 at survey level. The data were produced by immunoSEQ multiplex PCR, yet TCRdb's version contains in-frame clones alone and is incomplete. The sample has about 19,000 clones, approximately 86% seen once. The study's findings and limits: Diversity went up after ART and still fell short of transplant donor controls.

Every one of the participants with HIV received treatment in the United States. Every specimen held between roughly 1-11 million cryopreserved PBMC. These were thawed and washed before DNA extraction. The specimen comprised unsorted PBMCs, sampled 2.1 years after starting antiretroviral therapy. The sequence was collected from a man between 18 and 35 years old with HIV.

In nucleotides, the CDR3 is TGTGCCAGCAGCTTAAACAGGGCCTACGAGCAGTACTTC. This encodes CASSLNRAYEQYF. This chain joins TRBV11-2 and TRBJ2-7; maybe TRBD1 (6 bases). The ends were cut back, 2 bases at V and 2 bases at J, with 7 bases in the middle. This CDR3 region has 13 residues. The germline V gene has CDR1 SGHAT and CDR2 FQNNGV. Full variable domain (remainder filled in from reference TRBV11-2 and TRBJ2-7): EAGVAQSPRYKIIEKRQSVAFWCNPISGHATLYWYQQILGQGPKLLIQFQNNGVVDDSQLPKDRFSAERLKGVDSTLKIQPAKLEDSAVYLCASSLNRAYEQYFGPGTRLTVT.